Presented here are 23 T cell receptor beta chains from one specimen sequenced in a study of PD-L1 blockade in urothelial cancer. Time point denoted: pretreatment peripheral blood. The assay was immunoSEQ multiplex PCR, and TCRdb's table has in-frame clones only and misses some. The sample includes 72,000 or so clones, approximately 83% of them seen just once. The sample in question was PBMCs, obtained around atezolizumab (anti-PD-L1) treatment. The receptors were sampled from a man in his sixties with urothelial cancer.

This chain uses TRBV7-9 with TRBJ2-5, with TRBD1 matching 10 bases. Trimming removed 5 bases from V and 4 bases from J; junction bases left unmatched: 10. Germline V gene data show CDR1 as SEHNR and CDR2 as FQNEAQ (reference sequence). The CDR3 consists of 16 residues. Here the CDR3 DNA reads TGTGCCAGCAGCCGCACTCCGGGACAGGGGAGAGAGACCCAGTACTTC. Protein product: CASSRTPGQGRETQYF.

The genes are TRBV5-1 and TRBJ1-2; 8 bases match TRBD1. CDR3 length equals 14 residues. The J segment lost 4 bases and the V segment lost 4 bases, leaving 6 bases of the junction unmatched. The germline gives CDR1 SGHRS, CDR2 YFSETQ. This CDR3 reads CASSGTGYGYGYTF. CDR3 DNA sequence: TGCGCCAGCAGCGGGACAGGTTATGGCTATGGCTACACCTTC.

This sequence joins TRBV29-1 and TRBJ2-7, with 8 bases that match TRBD1. Germline values: CDR1 SQVTM, CDR2 ANQGSEA. The V and J ends lost 5 bases and 5 bases, in that order; junction bases with no gene match: 5. The CDR3 loop spans 12 amino acids. In DNA form, the CDR3 reads TGCAGCGTTAGCAGGGGGCTCAACGAGCAGTACTTC. Protein: CSVSRGLNEQYF.

The chain uses TRBV7-3 and TRBJ1-1; unclear D gene. With 2 bases removed from V and 1 base from J, the gap between germline ends came to 11 bases. Germline CDR1 reads SGHTA; CDR2 reads FQGTGA. The CDR3 spans 15 residues. Here the CDR3 reads CASSLLPLSNTEAFF. The CDR3 DNA is TGTGCCAGCAGCTTACTCCCGTTATCGAACACTGAAGCTTTCTTT.

This chain connects TRBV7-2 to TRBJ1-4; TRBD1 agrees at 7 bases. V was clipped by 0 bases and J by 7 bases; unmatched bases: 2. Germline loops: CDR1 SGHTA, CDR2 FQGNSA. The CDR3 sequence is 14 residues long. The CDR3 protein is CASSLARGTEKLFF. As DNA, the CDR3 is TGTGCCAGCAGCTTAGCCAGGGGGACTGAAAAACTGTTTTTT.

This chain uses TRBV10-1 with TRBJ2-2; a possible D gene is TRBD2 (7 bases). V was pared by 5 bases and J by 3 bases, with 10 bases between. CDR3 length equals 14 residues. Germline CDR1 and CDR2: WNHNN and SYGVQD (reference sequence). CDR3 coding DNA: TGCGCCAGCAGTAGGGGGGGGGACACCGGGGAGCTGTTTTTT. It specifies CASSRGGDTGELFF.

The chain joins TRBV6-1 to TRBJ2-6; a possible D gene is TRBD1 (6 bases). Germline loops: CDR1 MNHNS, CDR2 SASEGT. The CDR3 extends over 15 amino acids. V was shortened by 7 bases and J by 11 bases, with 21 bases between the two germline ends. This CDR3 is CASTTYWQGLYVLTF. Here the CDR3 DNA reads TGTGCCAGCACCACATACTGGCAGGGGTTGTACGTCCTGACTTTC.

This clone was seen once. This chain links TRBV30 with TRBJ2-7, with D perhaps matching TRBD2 (5 bases). Trimming removed 3 bases at V and 3 bases at J, with 6 bases between. This CDR3 has 11 amino acids. Germline CDR1 GTSNPN, CDR2 SVGIG (reference sequence). Written as DNA, the CDR3 is TGTGCCTGGAGGACTATCTACGAGCAGTACTTC. This codes for CAWRTIYEQYF.

V usage is TRBV28 and J usage is TRBJ2-3, with 9 bases fitting TRBD2. This CDR3 is built from 15 residues. CDR1 is MDHEN, CDR2 SYDVKM, per germline. Losses at the gene ends were 6 bases for V and 1 base for J; bases not matched to a gene: 5. The CDR3 sequence: CASRPSGAGTDTQYF. The CDR3, as DNA: TGTGCCAGCAGACCTAGCGGGGCGGGCACAGATACGCAGTATTTT.

The chain uses TRBV6-1 and TRBJ2-7; TRBD1 aligns across 10 bases. CDR3 size: 14 residues. CDR1 is MNHNS and CDR2 is SASEGT in the germline V gene. V lost 7 bases and J lost 3; bases outside the gene matches: 6. DNA of the CDR3: TGTGCCAGCAACCTGGGGACAGGGGACTACGAGCAGTACTTC. It codes for CASNLGTGDYEQYF.

This clone was picked up one time. V is TRBV6-5 and J is TRBJ2-7; 8 nucleotides line up with TRBD2. CDR1 is MNHEY, CDR2 SVGAGI, per germline. The junction had 9 bases not matched to a gene; V was cut back by 5 bases and J by 3 bases. This CDR3 contains 15 residues. The CDR3 sequence is CASSRRGGILYEQYF. The CDR3 DNA sequence: TGTGCCAGCAGTCGCCGCGGGGGGATCCTCTACGAGCAGTACTTC.

The genes are TRBV5-1 and TRBJ2-1; 7 nucleotides align to TRBD1. The J segment lost 2 bases and the V segment lost 0 bases, leaving 5 bases of the junction unmatched. This CDR3 has 16 amino acids. Germline CDR1 and CDR2: SGHRS and YFSETQ. The CDR3 here is CASSLAPGQPYNEQFF. The CDR3 DNA reads as TGCGCCAGCAGCTTGGCACCGGGACAGCCCTACAATGAGCAGTTCTTC.

This chain uses TRBV30 with TRBJ1-5; D remains unclear. Trimming took 0 bases from V and 5 from J, leaving 14 bases between them. From germline, CDR1 is GTSNPN and CDR2 SVGIG (reference sequence). The CDR3 has 15 amino acids. In DNA, the CDR3 is TGTGCCTGGAGTGTCCTGGCGGCCGGGGATCAGCCCCAGCATTTT. Translating it yields CAWSVLAAGDQPQHF.

The rearrangement links TRBV5-1 to TRBJ2-5, with TRBD2 as a possible D gene (5 bases). CDR1 SGHRS and CDR2 YFSETQ come from the germline V gene. The CDR3 is 13 amino acids. The V and J ends lost 4 bases and 4 bases respectively, with 11 bases between them. CDR3 sequence reads: CASSLPGGETQYF. For the CDR3, the DNA is TGCGCCAGCAGCCTACCTGGAGGAGAGACCCAGTACTTC.

The chain employs TRBV4-1 and TRBJ2-2; possibly TRBD1 for D (6 bases). CDR3 length: 14 amino acids. Trimming shortened V by 5 bases and J by 2 bases, and 9 bases separated the two germline ends. From germline, CDR1 is MGHRA and CDR2 YSYEKL. CDR3 nucleotide sequence: TGCGCCAGCAGCAGGGGACAAAACACCGGGGAGCTGTTTTTT. It codes for CASSRGQNTGELFF.

V is TRBV29-1 and J is TRBJ2-5; TRBD1 matches 8 bases. Germline loops: CDR1 SQVTM, CDR2 ANQGSEA. The junction had 6 bases not matched to a gene; V was cut back by 3 bases and J by 6 bases. This CDR3 spans 13 amino acids. The CDR3 reads CSVDRGQGKTQYF. DNA for the CDR3: TGCAGCGTTGACCGAGGACAGGGCAAGACCCAGTACTTC. Full variable domain (outside the CDR3, taken from reference TRBV29-1 and TRBJ2-5): SAVISQKPSRDICQRGTSLTIQCQVDSQVTMMFWYRQQPGQSLTLIATANQGSEATYESGFVIDKFPISRPNLTFSTLTVSNMSPEDSSIYLCSVDRGQGKTQYFGPGTRLLVL.

This clone has a single count. J is TRBJ1-1 and V is TRBV7-9, with 8 bases lining up with TRBD1. Germline CDR1 is SEHNR and CDR2 is FQNEAQ (reference sequence). The trim removed 6 bases at V and 10 bases at J, leaving 10 bases unmatched. CDR3 length equals 13 residues. CDR3 bases: TGTGCCAGCAGACCAGGGGGCCTTGGGGGAGCTTTCTTT. It yields the protein CASRPGGLGGAFF.

The genes are TRBV15 and TRBJ2-1; a weak D match, TRBD1 (7 bases). V was clipped by 0 bases and J by 7 bases, with 13 bases between them. CDR3 length equals 15 residues. CDR1 LNHNV and CDR2 YYDKDF come from the germline V gene (reference sequence). CDR3 nucleotide sequence: TGTGCCACCAGCAGAGACAGGGGGGCTAGTAATGAGCAGTTCTTC. Protein sequence: CATSRDRGASNEQFF.

V gene TRBV30 combines with J gene TRBJ1-4; D not resolved. The germline V gene encodes CDR1 GTSNPN and CDR2 SVGIG (reference sequence). The CDR3 covers 14 residues. Trimming took 0 bases from V and 8 from J, leaving 13 bases between them. The CDR3 loop reads CAWSVLSVREKLFF. In nucleotides, the CDR3 is TGTGCCTGGAGTGTTCTGTCAGTCAGAGAAAAACTGTTTTTT.

The CDR3, as DNA: TGTGCCAGCAGCTTAAACTCTGCGGCCGGGGAGCTGTTTTTT. This translates into CASSLNSAAGELFF. The rearrangement joins TRBV11-2 to TRBJ2-2; D gene ambiguous. Germline CDR1 is SGHAT and CDR2 is FQNNGV. V was cut by 2 bases and J by 6 bases, with 10 bases left in between. The CDR3 extends over 14 amino acids.

Notes on this clone: Sequence at one end of the junction differs from germline and may be a read error. CDR3 coding DNA: TGTGCCAGCAGTTTATCGGGGGACACATGGGACTTC. The encoded protein is CASSLSGDTWDF. The chain recombines TRBV27 with TRBJ2-7; tentative D call: TRBD1 (6 bases). CDR3 length: 12 residues. Germline V lookup: CDR1 MNHEY, CDR2 SMNVEV (reference sequence).

The chain employs TRBV19 and TRBJ1-5; no clear D gene. The CDR3 has 15 residues. Germline V gene lookup returns CDR1 LNHDA and CDR2 SQIVND (reference sequence). V lost 3 bases, J lost 4 bases, and 13 bases lay in between. CDR3 sequence: CASSIVAETNQPQHF. For the CDR3, the DNA is TGTGCCAGTAGTATTGTCGCAGAAACGAATCAGCCCCAGCATTTT.

This chain connects TRBV11-3 to TRBJ2-7; 8 bases are a match to TRBD1. The CDR3 has 13 residues. Germline CDR1 is SGHNT and CDR2 is YENEEA. The trim removed 7 bases at V and 2 bases at J, leaving 4 bases unmatched. DNA of the CDR3: TGTGCCAGCAAGGGGACAGGAACCTACGAGCAGTACTTC. The encoded protein is CASKGTGTYEQYF.